This T cell receptor (beta chain) appears in the sequencing data of a study of CD8 T cells in ankylosing spondylitis. The CDR3 extends over 12 amino acids. CDR1 and CDR2 (germline): LNHNV, YYDKDF (reference sequence). V lost 0 bases, J lost 7 bases, and 6 bases lay in between. TCRdb reanalysed the 5' RACE reads using MiXCR and keeps one entry per CDR3 protein. The sample consists of 200,000 to 300,000 distinct CDR3 sequences, 24% of them appearing once. This receptor was obtained from a male donor with ankylosing spondylitis or in good health (not recorded which). This chain connects TRBV15 to TRBJ2-5; no firm D call. Material for sequencing was blood, either unsorted or a sorted T cell fraction (not recorded which). CDR3 sequence reads: CATSRDLGTQYF. The CDR3 region has the DNA TGTGCCACCAGCAGAGATCTAGGGACCCAGTACTTC.